This TCR beta chain was profiled in a study of blood T cell repertoires in COVID-19. Per the study methods: Amplifying reference gene primers gave estimates of nucleated cell counts. Sequenced by immunoSEQ multiplex PCR; TCRdb stores in-frame clones only, minus some. V and J calls and clone size come straight from that table; D and trimming were deduced from the DNA. The sample has hundreds of thousands of clones, 85% to 90% seen once. The sequenced material came from PBMCs or T cells enriched from blood (not recorded which). This receptor was obtained from a man under 40 who had recovered from COVID-19.

The CDR3 coding sequence is TGTGCCAGCAGCCGACAGGGTTCCAGGTACCAGCAGTACTTC. As protein: CASSRQGSRYQQYF. The V call is TRBV28, the J call TRBJ2-7, with 7 bases aligning to TRBD1. The CDR3 totals 14 residues. Per germline, CDR1 MDHEN and CDR2 SYDVKM. V was pared by 6 bases and J by 8 bases, with 13 bases of the junction left unmatched.